The 29 T cell receptor beta chains reported below all come from one sample, sequenced in a study of CXCR3-negative and CXCR3-positive naive CD8 T cells. Regarding the study as a whole: Hydrophobicity of TRB CDR3s was greater in CXCR3-positive naive cells than in CXCR3-negative naive cells.

TRB cDNA libraries were made by UMI-labeled 5' RACE. TCRdb reanalyzed the 5' RACE reads, giving one entry per CDR3 protein sequence and no DNA. This table lists around 130,000 distinct CDR3 sequences. Antigen specificity for these receptors is unknown. The sample was naive CXCR3+ CD8+ T cells from blood. The subset was: CD45RO-CCR7+CD27+CD95- naive CD8+ T cells expressing CXCR3 (TNR3+). The receptors stem from a human donor in good health. Some clones in this sample may be carry-over from other donors' samples.

The genes are TRBV7-6 and TRBJ1-2; TCRdb selects TRBD1, and the lack of DNA leaves this call unchecked. Germline lookup yields CDR1 SGHVS and CDR2 FNYEAQ. The CDR3 totals 16 residues. The CDR3 here is CASSLGTGDLSYGYTF. The full variable domain, completed using reference TRBV7-6 and TRBJ1-2, is GAGVSQSPRYKVTKRGQDVALRCDPISGHVSLYWYRQALGQGPEFLTYFNYEAQQDKSGLPNDRFSAERPEGSISTLTIQRTEQRDSAMYRCASSLGTGDLSYGYTFGSGTRLTVV.

The chain uses TRBV16 and TRBJ1-1; TCRdb indicates TRBD1, and absent DNA this call remains unverified. Germline-derived CDR1 and CDR2 are KGHSY and FQNENV. The CDR3 has 14 residues. CDR3 amino acids: CASSHPGMNTEAFF.

The chain carries TRBV7-6 and TRBJ1-6; TCRdb's D call, TRBD1, is unchecked because there is no DNA. The germline gives CDR1 SGHVS, CDR2 FNYEAQ. The CDR3 consists of 14 residues. The CDR3 region is CASSLDPENSPLHF.

The chain uses TRBV9 and TRBJ2-2; the D call from TCRdb, TRBD1, cannot be confirmed without DNA. The length of the CDR3 is 13 residues. Germline-derived CDR1 and CDR2 are SGDLS and YYNGEE. The CDR3 loop reads CASSGTGVGELFF.

The rearrangement links TRBV4-1 to TRBJ1-2; the D call of TRBD1 rests on TCRdb alone, since no DNA is present to check it. The V gene's germline CDR1 is MGHRA and CDR2 YSYEKL. This CDR3 spans 17 amino acids. CDR3 sequence: CASSNLIGQRANYGYTF.

The J gene is TRBJ2-2, the V gene TRBV7-9; the TCRdb call, TRBD1, lacks DNA for checking. Germline values: CDR1 SEHNR, CDR2 FQNEAQ (reference sequence). The CDR3 sequence is 14 residues long. CDR3 in amino acids: CASRPGDDTGELFF.

The J gene is TRBJ2-1, the V gene TRBV28; the TCRdb call, TRBD1, lacks DNA for checking. The CDR3 has 13 residues. Germline CDR1 is MDHEN and CDR2 is SYDVKM. The CDR3 spells CASRPPLLHEQFF.

This chain uses TRBV5-1 with TRBJ2-1. The CDR3 covers 11 residues. Germline values: CDR1 SGHRS, CDR2 YFSETQ. CDR3 region: CASSFGDEQFF.

This rearrangement joins TRBV3-1 to TRBJ2-7. CDR1 is LGHDT, CDR2 YNNKEL, per germline (reference sequence). The CDR3 contains 13 residues. CDR3 residues: CASSQVWDYEQYF.

V and J are TRBV5-4 and TRBJ2-7; checking the TCRdb D call of TRBD2 is not possible without DNA. The germline CDR1 and CDR2 sequences are SGHNT and YYREEE (reference sequence). The CDR3 extends over 14 amino acids. CDR3: CASSLRGQRYEQYF.

V is TRBV29-1 and J is TRBJ2-4. Per germline, CDR1 SQVTM and CDR2 ANQGSEA. The CDR3 length is 11 residues. This CDR3 reads CSVVSQNIQYF.

The rearrangement links TRBV19 to TRBJ2-7; TCRdb's D call, TRBD1, is unchecked because there is no DNA. This CDR3 region has 16 residues. Germline CDR1 and CDR2: LNHDA and SQIVND (reference sequence). The CDR3 is CASSISGQGKFYEQYF.

CDR3 in amino acids: CASGLETGVNTEAFF. The chain links TRBV12-5 to TRBJ1-1; absent DNA, TCRdb's TRBD1 call cannot be checked. CDR1 LGHNT and CDR2 FRNRAP come from the germline V gene. This CDR3 is 15 amino acids long.

This chain connects TRBV5-4 to TRBJ2-3; the D gene TCRdb calls, TRBD1, cannot be checked with no DNA. CDR1 is SGHNT, CDR2 YYREEE, per germline (reference sequence). The CDR3 length is 14 residues. The CDR3 spells CASSPTGGRDTQYF.

The chain couples TRBV5-8 to TRBJ2-1. Germline values: CDR1 SGHTS, CDR2 YDEGEE. The CDR3 length is 16 residues. The CDR3 sequence is CASSLAVMSSYNEQFF.

V usage is TRBV6-2 or TRBV6-3 and J usage is TRBJ2-2; TCRdb proposes TRBD1, but this gene call is untestable without DNA. Germline lookup yields CDR1 MNHEY and CDR2 SVGEGT. This CDR3 spans 15 amino acids. The CDR3: CASSYSPGKNGELFF.

The chain couples TRBV7-2 to TRBJ1-3. The CDR3 consists of 13 residues. Per the germline V gene, CDR1 is SGHTA and CDR2 is FQGNSA. The CDR3 loop reads CASSFGAGNTIYF.

The chain recombines TRBV28 with TRBJ2-3. The CDR3 loop spans 15 amino acids. Germline CDR1 reads MDHEN; CDR2 reads SYDVKM. CDR3 residues: CASSPIVLVPDTQYF.

The genes are TRBV27 and TRBJ2-7; the D call from TCRdb, TRBD1, cannot be confirmed without DNA. The CDR3 has 13 residues. CDR1 MNHEY and CDR2 SMNVEV come from the germline V gene (reference sequence). The CDR3 loop is CASSLSSRYEQYF.

The gene calls are TRBV15 and TRBJ1-5; TCRdb lists TRBD1, though no DNA is available to test this call. The germline gives CDR1 LNHNV, CDR2 YYDKDF (reference sequence). The CDR3 runs to 15 residues. The CDR3 loop reads CATSRDNRGSQPQHF.

The rearrangement joins TRBV7-3 to TRBJ1-2; TCRdb's D call, TRBD1, is unchecked because there is no DNA. Germline lookup yields CDR1 SGHTA and CDR2 FQGTGA. This CDR3 region has 15 residues. CDR3 region: CASSLIAGTAHGYTF.

The chain uses TRBV7-9 and TRBJ1-2. The CDR3 is made up of 11 amino acids. Germline values: CDR1 SEHNR, CDR2 FQNEAQ (reference sequence). CDR3 sequence: CATRRGEGYTF.

The rearrangement links TRBV5-5 to TRBJ2-7; checking the TCRdb D call of TRBD1 is not possible without DNA. There are 14 residues in the CDR3. Germline V gene data show CDR1 as SGHKS and CDR2 as YYEKEE (reference sequence). The CDR3 is CASSLLQGVSEQYF.

The gene calls are TRBV6-2 or TRBV6-3 and TRBJ2-3; TCRdb lists TRBD2, though no DNA is available to test this call. This CDR3 has 16 residues. Germline V gene sequence: CDR1 MNHEY, CDR2 SVGEGT. Here the CDR3 reads CASRLTSGGSTDTQYF.

This chain joins TRBV5-5 and TRBJ2-7; TCRdb's D call, TRBD2, is unchecked because there is no DNA. This CDR3 contains 15 residues. CDR1 is SGHKS, CDR2 YYEKEE, per germline (reference sequence). The CDR3 spells CASRPTSGATWEQYF.

The V and J genes are TRBV7-9 and TRBJ2-1; the D gene TCRdb calls, TRBD1, cannot be checked with no DNA. CDR1 is SEHNR and CDR2 is FQNEAQ in the germline V gene (reference sequence). This CDR3 contains 12 residues. CDR3 protein: CASSPPGGECFF.

The rearrangement joins TRBV2 to TRBJ2-1; TCRdb's D call of TRBD2 is untestable without DNA. The CDR3 covers 15 residues. CDR1 SNHLY and CDR2 FYNNEI come from the germline V gene. The CDR3 here is CASSEVGVRGNEQFF.

This chain connects TRBV4-1 to TRBJ1-2. Germline values: CDR1 MGHRA, CDR2 YSYEKL. This CDR3 spans 15 amino acids. The CDR3 loop is CASSQDQAKLYGYTF.

The chain joins TRBV27 to TRBJ1-2; as DNA is missing, the TRBD1 call by TCRdb cannot be tested. The CDR3 covers 17 residues. CDR1 is MNHEY and CDR2 is SMNVEV in the germline V gene (reference sequence). CDR3 region: CASSSLITDRDHYGYTF.